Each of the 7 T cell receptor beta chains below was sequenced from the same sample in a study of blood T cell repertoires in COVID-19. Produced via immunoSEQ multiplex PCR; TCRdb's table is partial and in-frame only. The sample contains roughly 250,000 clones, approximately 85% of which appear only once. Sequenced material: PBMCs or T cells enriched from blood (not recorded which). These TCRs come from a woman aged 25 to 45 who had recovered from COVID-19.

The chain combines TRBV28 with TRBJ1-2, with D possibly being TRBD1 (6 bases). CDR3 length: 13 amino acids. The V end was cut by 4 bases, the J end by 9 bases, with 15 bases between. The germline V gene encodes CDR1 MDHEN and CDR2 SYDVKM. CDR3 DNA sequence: TGTGCCAGCAGTTCCCAGACAGGCGGTAGCTACACCTTC. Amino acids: CASSSQTGGSYTF.

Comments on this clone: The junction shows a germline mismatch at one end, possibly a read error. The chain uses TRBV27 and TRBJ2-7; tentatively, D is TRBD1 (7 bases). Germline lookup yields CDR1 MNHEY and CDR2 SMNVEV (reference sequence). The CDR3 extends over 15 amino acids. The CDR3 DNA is TGTGCCAGCAGTTTATTTGGGACACAGGGGCGGGACATTTGGTTC. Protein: CASSLFGTQGRDIWF.

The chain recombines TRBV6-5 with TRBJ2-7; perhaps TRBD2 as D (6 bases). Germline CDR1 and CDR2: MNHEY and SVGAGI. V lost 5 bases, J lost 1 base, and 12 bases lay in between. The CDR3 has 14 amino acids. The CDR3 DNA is TGTGCCAGCAGTCCGTACCGGGGGTCCTACGAGCAGTACTTC. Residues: CASSPYRGSYEQYF.

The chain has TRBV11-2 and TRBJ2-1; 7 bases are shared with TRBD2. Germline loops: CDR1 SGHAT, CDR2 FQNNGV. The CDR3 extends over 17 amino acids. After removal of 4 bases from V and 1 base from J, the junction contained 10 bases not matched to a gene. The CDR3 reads CASSSTWGGVSYNEQFF. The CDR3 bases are TGTGCCAGCAGCTCAACCTGGGGGGGGGTTTCCTACAATGAGCAGTTCTTC.

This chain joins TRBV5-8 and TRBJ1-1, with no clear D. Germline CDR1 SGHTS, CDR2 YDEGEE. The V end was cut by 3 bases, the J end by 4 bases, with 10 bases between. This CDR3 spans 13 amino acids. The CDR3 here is CASSYGFSTEAFF. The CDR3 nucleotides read TGTGCCAGCAGCTACGGTTTCTCCACTGAAGCTTTCTTT.

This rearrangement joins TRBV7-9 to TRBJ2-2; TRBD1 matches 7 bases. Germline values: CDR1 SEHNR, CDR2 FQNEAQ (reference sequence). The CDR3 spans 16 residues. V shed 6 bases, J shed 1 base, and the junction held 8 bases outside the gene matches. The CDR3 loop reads CASRARTGVNTGELFF. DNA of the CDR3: TGTGCCAGCAGGGCCCGGACAGGAGTGAACACCGGGGAGCTGTTTTTT.

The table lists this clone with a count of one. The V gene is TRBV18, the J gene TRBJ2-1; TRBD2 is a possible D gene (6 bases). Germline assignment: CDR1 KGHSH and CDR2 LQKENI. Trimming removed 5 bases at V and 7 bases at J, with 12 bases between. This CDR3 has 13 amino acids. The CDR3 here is CASSGGNLNEQFF. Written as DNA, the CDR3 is TGTGCCAGCTCAGGGGGGAACTTAAATGAGCAGTTCTTC.